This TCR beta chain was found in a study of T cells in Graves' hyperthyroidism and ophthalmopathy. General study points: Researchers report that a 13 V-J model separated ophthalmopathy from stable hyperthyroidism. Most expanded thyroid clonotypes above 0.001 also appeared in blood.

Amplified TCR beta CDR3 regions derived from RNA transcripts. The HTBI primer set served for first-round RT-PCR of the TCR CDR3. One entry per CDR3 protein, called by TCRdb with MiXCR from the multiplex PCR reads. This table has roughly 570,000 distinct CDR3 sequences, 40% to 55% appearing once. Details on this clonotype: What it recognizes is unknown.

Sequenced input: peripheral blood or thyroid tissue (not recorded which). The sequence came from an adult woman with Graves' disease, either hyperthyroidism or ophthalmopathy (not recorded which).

The CDR3 spells CAISGTGTGYGYTF. The CDR3 region has the DNA TGTGCCATCAGTGGGACAGGGACGGGCTATGGCTACACCTTC. The rearrangement joins TRBV7-2 to TRBJ1-2; 9 bases align to TRBD1. Germline V CDR1 and CDR2: SGHTA, FQGNSA. The CDR3 extends over 14 amino acids. The trim removed 10 bases at V and 4 bases at J, leaving 10 bases unmatched.